The 30 T cell receptor beta chains given below trace back to one sample, sequenced in a study of blood T cell repertoires in COVID-19. Profiled with immunoSEQ multiplex PCR; TCRdb holds only in-frame clones, not every one. The table includes 250,000 to 300,000 clones, 85% to 90% detected once. Sequencing was performed on peripheral blood. The source is a woman in her thirties or forties with acute or convalescent COVID-19.

The chain joins TRBV3-1 (or the pseudogene TRBV3-2) to TRBJ1-1, with 8 bases fitting TRBD1. V lost 0 bases and J lost 3; bases outside the gene matches: 9. The CDR3 length is 17 residues. Germline V CDR1 and CDR2: LGHDT, YNNKEL (reference sequence). The CDR3 here is CASSQEGRMGQDTEAFF. CDR3 nucleotides: TGTGCCAGCAGCCAAGAGGGACGAATGGGACAGGACACTGAAGCTTTCTTT.

The chain joins TRBV19 to TRBJ2-6; TRBD2 is a possible D gene (5 bases). The CDR3 covers 16 residues. V gave up 6 bases and J gave up 4 bases, with 16 bases separating them. The germline gives CDR1 LNHDA, CDR2 SQIVND (reference sequence). The CDR3 spells CASRDWNGMGANVLTF. The CDR3 DNA reads as TGTGCCAGTAGGGACTGGAACGGTATGGGGGCCAACGTCCTGACTTTC.

The chain is built from TRBV6-5 and TRBJ1-2, with a possible D match to TRBD1 (6 bases). Germline loops: CDR1 MNHEY, CDR2 SVGAGI. Trimming left V 6 bases short and J 8 bases short, with 16 bases between. The CDR3 has 13 amino acids. The CDR3 loop is CASSTTGIGGYTF. CDR3 sequence (DNA): TGTGCCAGCAGCACGACAGGTATAGGAGGCTACACCTTC.

The rearrangement links TRBV9 to TRBJ1-6; 8 bases match TRBD1. V was pared by 4 bases and J by 9 bases, with 9 bases of the junction left unmatched. CDR1 is SGDLS and CDR2 is YYNGEE in the germline V gene. This CDR3 is built from 15 residues. The CDR3 bases are TGTGCCAGCAGCACGGGACGGACAGGGTTTTCACCCCTCCACTTT. It codes for CASSTGRTGFSPLHF. Full variable domain (missing parts from reference TRBV9 and TRBJ1-6): DSGVTQTPKHLITATGQRVTLRCSPRSGDLSVYWYQQSLDQGLQFLIQYYNGEERAKGNILERFSAQQFPDLHSELNLSSLELGDSALYFCASSTGRTGFSPLHFGNGTRLTVT.

The CDR3 coding sequence is TGCGCCAGCAGCTCCGGACAGCTAGATAATTCACCCCTCCACTTT. This translates into CASSSGQLDNSPLHF. The J gene is TRBJ1-6, the V gene TRBV5-1, with D possibly being TRBD1 (6 bases). Germline V CDR1 and CDR2: SGHRS, YFSETQ. V was trimmed by 3 bases and J by 5 bases, leaving 12 bases between them. The CDR3 is 15 amino acids.

The rearrangement joins TRBV2 to TRBJ1-2; 8 positions agree with TRBD1. Per germline, CDR1 SNHLY and CDR2 FYNNEI. This CDR3 has 15 amino acids. Germline trimming cut 11 bases from V and 3 bases from J; bases unmatched to any gene: 14. CDR3 DNA: TGTGCCGCCTGGGGGAGCGCAGGGGGCTACTATGGCTACACCTTC. Encoded protein: CAAWGSAGGYYGYTF.

The genes are TRBV2 and TRBJ1-2, with D perhaps matching TRBD1 (6 bases). The CDR3 sequence is 13 residues long. Looked up from germline, CDR1 is SNHLY and CDR2 is FYNNEI. V was trimmed by 3 bases and J by 6 bases, leaving 11 bases between them. The CDR3 DNA follows: TGTGCCAGCAGTGAGGGGGCCAAGCATGGCTACACCTTC. This encodes CASSEGAKHGYTF.

This chain uses TRBV10-1 with TRBJ2-7; TRBD2 agrees at 7 bases. Per the germline V gene, CDR1 is WNHNN and CDR2 is SYGVQD (reference sequence). V was clipped by 10 bases and J by 0 bases; unmatched bases: 9. The CDR3 has 14 amino acids. The CDR3 coding sequence is TGCGCCATTTTACCTGGGACTAACTCCTACGAGCAGTACGTC. Its translation is CAILPGTNSYEQYV.

This sequence joins TRBV7-3 and TRBJ2-1, with a tentative D call TRBD1 (6 bases). This CDR3 is 16 amino acids long. V was trimmed by 5 bases and J by 7 bases, leaving 21 bases between them. Germline CDR1 SGHTA, CDR2 FQGTGA. CDR3 coding DNA: TGTGCCAGCAGCAACCGGAGCAGGGGCCGGAAAAATGAGCAGTTCTTC. It yields the protein CASSNRSRGRKNEQFF.

The chain carries TRBV9 and TRBJ2-3, with 10 bases aligning to TRBD2. The V gene end was trimmed by 3 bases and the J gene end by 3 bases; junction bases not matched to a gene: 7. Germline V gene data show CDR1 as SGDLS and CDR2 as YYNGEE. The CDR3 extends over 16 amino acids. The CDR3 DNA reads TGTGCCAGCAGCGCTCATTCTAGCGGGGGTACAGATACGCAGTATTTT. The encoded protein is CASSAHSSGGTDTQYF.

The chain couples TRBV7-9 to TRBJ2-5; no definite D call. Germline CDR1 and CDR2: SEHNR and FQNEAQ (reference sequence). The CDR3 covers 13 residues. Trimming pared 1 base from V and 4 bases from J, leaving 7 bases between. CDR3 sequence: CASSLGLGETQYF. The CDR3 nucleotides read TGTGCCAGCAGCTTAGGCCTAGGAGAGACCCAGTACTTC.

This clone has only one observation. The chain combines TRBV2 with TRBJ2-7, with TRBD1 identical over 9 bases. The CDR3 consists of 14 residues. CDR1 and CDR2 (germline): SNHLY, FYNNEI. J lost 6 bases, V lost 5 bases, and 8 bases had no gene match. The CDR3 here is CASSQYRGQGEQYV. Here the CDR3 DNA reads TGTGCCAGCAGTCAATACAGGGGGCAGGGCGAGCAGTACGTC.

V usage is TRBV5-6 and J usage is TRBJ1-3, with a tentative D call TRBD1 (5 bases). Germline loops: CDR1 SGHDT, CDR2 YYEEEE. The CDR3 contains 17 residues. The V end was cut by 2 bases, the J end by 0 bases, with 15 bases between. The CDR3 loop is CASSFTGRGVSGNTIYF. In DNA form, the CDR3 reads TGTGCCAGCAGCTTTACGGGACGCGGGGTCTCTGGAAACACCATATATTTT.

This clone was seen just once. The genes are TRBV29-1 and TRBJ2-5; D not resolved. Germline loops: CDR1 SQVTM, CDR2 ANQGSEA. V shed 7 bases and J shed 6 bases, with 9 bases lying between them. This CDR3 contains 10 residues. For the CDR3, the DNA is TGCAGCGCTTTGTATAAGACCCAGTACTTC. It yields the protein CSALYKTQYF.

V and J are TRBV11-2 and TRBJ2-5; 7 bases line up with TRBD2. The V segment lost 3 bases and the J segment 5 bases; nucleotides outside the gene matches: 0. The CDR3 runs 12 residues. Germline CDR1 SGHAT, CDR2 FQNNGV. The CDR3 protein is CASSFGGETQYF. DNA of the CDR3: TGTGCCAGCAGCTTCGGGGGGGAGACCCAGTACTTC.

The chain recombines TRBV13 with TRBJ1-4; weak D call: TRBD1 (5 bases). Trimming left V 5 bases short and J 6 bases short, with 16 bases between. The CDR3 runs to 15 residues. Germline CDR1 reads PRHDT; CDR2 reads FYEKMQ (reference sequence). In nucleotides, the CDR3 is TGTGCCAGCAGCATCCAGGGCATGGGTGATGAAAAACTGTTTTTT. This translates into CASSIQGMGDEKLFF.

The CDR3 nucleotides are TGTGCCATCAGTGAGTCTTATGGACTAGCGGTTCACCAGACAGCCTCCTACAATGAGCAGTTCTTC. Residues: CAISESYGLAVHQTASYNEQFF. The V and J genes are TRBV10-3 and TRBJ2-1, with 10 positions matching TRBD2. The germline gives CDR1 ENHRY, CDR2 SYGVKD. The ends lost 0 bases at V and 0 bases at J; junction bases unmatched: 17. The length of the CDR3 is 22 residues.

V usage is TRBV5-1 and J usage is TRBJ2-2; 9 nucleotides line up with TRBD1. Per the germline V gene, CDR1 is SGHRS and CDR2 is YFSETQ. V lost 3 bases, J lost 10 bases, and 4 bases stayed unmatched. The CDR3 runs 13 residues. CDR3 sequence reads: CASSSGQGPELFF. For the CDR3, the DNA is TGCGCCAGCAGCTCGGGACAGGGTCCGGAGCTGTTTTTT.

This clone was counted many times. V and J are TRBV6-5 and TRBJ2-5; TRBD1 matches at 10 bases. The CDR3 loop spans 14 amino acids. CDR1 MNHEY and CDR2 SVGAGI come from the germline V gene. J lost 4 bases, V lost 6 bases, and 5 bases had no gene match. This CDR3 reads CASSFGTGAETQYF. The CDR3 DNA reads TGTGCCAGCAGCTTCGGGACAGGGGCAGAGACCCAGTACTTC.

The V and J genes are TRBV10-3 and TRBJ1-5; D gene ambiguous. The V and J ends lost 3 bases and 4 bases respectively, with 10 bases between them. Germline CDR1 ENHRY, CDR2 SYGVKD. The CDR3 consists of 14 residues. The CDR3 nucleotides are TGTGCCATCAGTGAAGCGAGGTTGAATCAGCCCCAGCATTTT. Residues: CAISEARLNQPQHF.

This chain uses TRBV3-1 (or the pseudogene TRBV3-2) with TRBJ2-1, with D maybe TRBD2 (5 bases). The CDR3 covers 14 residues. Trimming removed 1 base from V and 5 bases from J, with 9 bases in between. Germline V gene sequence: CDR1 LGHDT, CDR2 YNNKEL (reference sequence). CDR3 loop: CASSQVSGDNEQFF. The CDR3 coding sequence is TGTGCCAGCAGCCAAGTCAGCGGAGACAATGAGCAGTTCTTC.

This chain joins TRBV6-5 and TRBJ1-2; 8 nucleotides match TRBD1. After removal of 6 bases from V and 6 bases from J, the junction contained 6 bases not matched to a gene. The CDR3 extends over 13 amino acids. Germline loops: CDR1 MNHEY, CDR2 SVGAGI. CDR3 DNA sequence: TGTGCCAGCAGGGACAGGGCTTACGATGGCTACACCTTC. Translation: CASRDRAYDGYTF.

The chain couples TRBV2 to TRBJ1-3; possible D gene TRBD1, 6 bases. The CDR3 runs to 15 residues. Germline V gene sequence: CDR1 SNHLY, CDR2 FYNNEI. Trimming stripped 6 bases from V and 6 bases from J, with 18 bases between. The CDR3 is CASSSEQGTANTIYF. For the CDR3, the DNA is TGTGCCAGCAGCTCTGAACAGGGAACCGCAAACACCATATATTTT.

The V gene is TRBV30, the J gene TRBJ1-4; no clear D gene. CDR1 GTSNPN and CDR2 SVGIG come from the germline V gene (reference sequence). Trimming shortened V by 5 bases and J by 9 bases, and 19 bases separated the two germline ends. This CDR3 contains 14 residues. The CDR3 bases are TGTGCCTGGGCGATTGAGGGCTTACATAAAAAACTGTTTTTT. This translates into CAWAIEGLHKKLFF.

On this clone itself: This CDR3 is also generated by other DNA sequences in the sample. The chain links TRBV3-1 (or the pseudogene TRBV3-2) to TRBJ2-1; 7 positions match TRBD1. With 5 bases clipped from V and 12 bases from J, the junction kept 7 bases outside the gene matches. The CDR3 runs to 12 residues. Germline CDR1 LGHDT, CDR2 YNNKEL (reference sequence). The CDR3 spells CASSSRQGWQFF. In DNA, the CDR3 is TGTGCCAGCAGCTCGCGACAGGGCTGGCAGTTCTTC.

The genes are TRBV7-9 and TRBJ2-1, with 7 nucleotides matching TRBD1. CDR1 and CDR2 (germline): SEHNR, FQNEAQ (reference sequence). V was clipped by 6 bases and J by 7 bases; unmatched bases: 9. CDR3 size: 14 residues. CDR3 sequence reads: CASSLLLQGNEQFF. As DNA, the CDR3 is TGTGCCAGCAGTCTATTATTACAGGGGAATGAGCAGTTCTTC.

The chain employs TRBV7-2 and TRBJ1-2; 11 bases align to TRBD1. The CDR3 contains 14 residues. V was pared by 5 bases and J by 5 bases, with 4 bases of the junction left unmatched. CDR1 SGHTA and CDR2 FQGNSA come from the germline V gene. The CDR3 reads CASSPDRGLYGYTF. CDR3 sequence (DNA): TGTGCCAGCAGCCCGGACAGGGGGCTTTATGGCTACACCTTC.

The V and J genes are TRBV5-1 and TRBJ2-2; D is possibly TRBD2 (5 bases). The CDR3 runs 15 residues. CDR1 and CDR2 from the germline V gene are SGHRS and YFSETQ. V dropped 4 bases and J dropped 1 base, with 11 bases sitting between them. As DNA, the CDR3 is TGCGCCAGCAGCCCAACCGGGGAGAACACCGGGGAGCTGTTTTTT. This encodes CASSPTGENTGELFF.

The CDR3: CASRDPGGASGYTF. CDR3 sequence (DNA): TGTGCCAGCAGGGACCCAGGGGGCGCAAGTGGCTACACCTTC. This chain links TRBV2 with TRBJ1-2; TRBD1 aligns across 8 bases. V trimming: 6 bases; J trimming: 7 bases; junction bases outside the gene matches: 10. This CDR3 has 14 amino acids. Germline V gene data show CDR1 as SNHLY and CDR2 as FYNNEI. Based on the CDR3 plus reference TRBV2 and TRBJ1-2, the full variable domain is EPEVTQTPSHQVTQMGQEVILRCVPISNHLYFYWYRQILGQKVEFLVSFYNNEISEKSEIFDDQFSVERPDGSNFTLKIRSTKLEDSAMYFCASRDPGGASGYTFGSGTRLTVV.

The rearrangement links TRBV24-1 to TRBJ2-2, with D unclear. Trimming pared 9 bases from V and 0 bases from J, leaving 13 bases between. Germline values: CDR1 KGHDR, CDR2 SFDVKD. The CDR3 has 15 amino acids. DNA for the CDR3: TGTGCCACCGGGTCAGGCGCCGCGAACACCGGGGAGCTGTTTTTT. It translates to CATGSGAANTGELFF.